This T cell receptor (beta chain) appears in the sequencing data of a study of CD8+ T cells in alopecia areata. Treatment here: oral pan-JAK inhibitor, 5-10 mg twice daily. Points on this clone: Its cognate antigen is unknown.

Extracted RNA was reverse transcribed into cDNA, the sequencing template. Using immunoSEQ multiplex PCR, the repertoire was profiled, and TCRdb retains in-frame clones only, with some absent. The sample comprises about 300,000 clones, roughly 64% of which are singletons, and under 2% rests with the top ten. Study-level points and caveats: Unlike in mice, where it was clearer, TCR sharing across patients was less clear, possibly HLA-related. As there was one nonresponder, how baseline CD8+ expansion relates to response remains uncertain. Clonality exceeded that of normal scalp in lesional scalp, most notably in alopecia totalis/universalis.

Sequences were derived from CD4+ T cells sorted from blood, sampled at week 24, from a patient treated with tofacitinib. This receptor was taken from a human donor with alopecia areata.

The CDR3 protein is CASSLTGRSSYEQYF. CDR3 nucleotide sequence: TGCGCCAGCAGCTTGACGGGACGGAGCTCCTACGAGCAGTACTTC. This chain links TRBV5-1 with TRBJ2-7; D might be TRBD1 or TRBD2, each matching 5 bases. Germline V gene sequence: CDR1 SGHRS, CDR2 YFSETQ. Between the trimmed V and J ends, which lost 1 base and 0 bases, there was a span of 11 bases. The CDR3 sequence is 15 residues long.